This TCR beta chain derives from a study of cytomegalovirus exposure and HLA in healthy donors. Background on the study: As an earlier analysis found, 150 million to 200 million T cells yielded over 95 million unique TCR beta sequences. Study conclusions and caveats: Trimming of TCR beta V- and J-genes showed a link, identified in a later analysis, to a missense DCLRE1C variant.

The table lists this clone with a count of one. No antigen is known for it. Amplification used 60 Vbeta primers and 13 Jbeta primers. In the authors' workflow: Later work found tens of millions of unique TCR beta chains, with roughly 11 million shared. The repertoire was sequenced with immunoSEQ multiplex PCR; TCRdb's copy has only in-frame clones and lacks some. V and J calls plus clone size are reproduced from that table; the DNA served to infer D and trimming. The table records roughly 120,000 clones, about 80% of them present only once. The CDR3 is 13 amino acids. Germline V CDR1 and CDR2: MNHEY, SMNVEV (reference sequence). Trimming cost V 5 bases and J 0 bases, with 7 bases left between them.

The genes are TRBV27 and TRBJ1-1; no clear D gene. Sequencing was done on a sample of PBMCs. This sequence originates from a young man in good health and CMV-seronegative. CDR3 DNA: TGTGCCAGCAGTAAAAATATGAACACTGAAGCTTTCTTT. Translating gives CASSKNMNTEAFF.